The 21 T cell receptor beta chains reported below all come from one sample, sequenced in a study of T cells in Graves' hyperthyroidism and ophthalmopathy. RNA transcripts provided the source from which TCR beta CDR3 regions were amplified. With the HTBI primer set, the TCR CDR3 went through a first round of RT-PCR. A single record per CDR3 protein comes from TCRdb applying MiXCR to the multiplex PCR reads. The data hold 300,000 to 400,000 distinct CDR3 sequences, with approximately 13% observed a single time. The sequencing input was blood. The receptor set was obtained from a woman aged 18-29 years with Graves' hyperthyroidism.

This clonotype was recorded many times. The chain combines TRBV7-3 with TRBJ2-7, with no clear D. CDR3 size: 13 residues. V shed 1 base and J shed 4 bases, with 8 bases lying between them. CDR1 and CDR2 from the germline V gene are SGHTA and FQGTGA. The CDR3 is CASSLNPRYEQYF. DNA for the CDR3: TGTGCCAGCAGCTTAAACCCTCGGTACGAGCAGTACTTC.

This clonotype was picked up many times. The rearrangement joins TRBV7-2 to TRBJ2-1; 8 nucleotides align to TRBD2. CDR1 and CDR2 from the germline V gene are SGHTA and FQGNSA. The CDR3 runs 15 residues. Trimming removed 4 bases from V and 6 bases from J; junction bases left unmatched: 8. CDR3 coding DNA: TGTGCCAGCAGCTCTCCGGGACTAGTTTCCAATGAGCAGTTCTTC. The encoded protein is CASSSPGLVSNEQFF.

This clonotype was detected ten times or more. The rearrangement joins TRBV27 to TRBJ2-2; D not certain. With 6 bases removed from V and 3 bases from J, the gap between germline ends came to 8 bases. CDR1 and CDR2 from the germline V gene are MNHEY and SMNVEV (reference sequence). The CDR3 spans 13 residues. The CDR3 is CASSRTHTGELFF. The CDR3 nucleotides are TGTGCCAGCAGCCGGACCCACACCGGGGAGCTGTTTTTT.

J is TRBJ2-2 and V is TRBV7-6; the D gene is possibly TRBD1 (5 bases). The CDR3 is 13 amino acids. The V and J ends lost 1 base and 6 bases respectively, with 6 bases between them. Looked up from germline, CDR1 is SGHVS and CDR2 is FNYEAQ. The CDR3 is CASSLEGAGELFF. The CDR3 DNA follows: TGTGCCAGCAGCTTAGAAGGGGCCGGGGAGCTGTTTTTT.

This sequence joins TRBV9 and TRBJ2-3; no clear D gene. CDR1 SGDLS and CDR2 YYNGEE come from the germline V gene. V gave up 0 bases and J gave up 6 bases, with 8 bases separating them. CDR3 size: 13 residues. The CDR3 is CASSVGGSDTQYF. CDR3 nucleotides: TGTGCCAGCAGCGTAGGAGGAAGCGATACGCAGTATTTT.

Worth noting for this clonotype: Given a much more abundant clone one base away, this may be a read error. The J gene is TRBJ1-2, the V gene TRBV7-2; possibly TRBD1 for D (5 bases). V was shortened by 1 base and J by 8 bases, with 17 bases between the two germline ends. Germline V CDR1 and CDR2: SGHTA, FQGNSA. This CDR3 comprises 15 residues. The CDR3 loop is CASSLDGPLGEGYTF. In nucleotides, the CDR3 is TGTGCCAGCAGCTTAGACGGGCCGCTGGGGGAGGGCTACACCTTC.

This clonotype has just a few counts. A single base separates this from a much larger clone, so it may be a read error. This is likely a read error, given that the CDR3 carries no conserved phenylalanine or tryptophan at its end. The rearrangement links TRBV20-1 to TRBJ1-2; maybe TRBD1 (5 bases). CDR1 DFQATT and CDR2 SNEGSKA come from the germline V gene (reference sequence). V lost 7 bases, J lost 2 bases, and 17 bases lay in between. This CDR3 is 14 amino acids long. The CDR3 region has the DNA TGCAGTGTCGGCTCGGGTGAGGGGAACTATGGCTACACCCTC. Translated: CSVGSGEGNYGYTL.

This clonotype was seen at least ten times. The gene calls are TRBV11-2 and TRBJ2-3; unclear D gene. The CDR3 runs 11 residues. Per the germline V gene, CDR1 is SGHAT and CDR2 is FQNNGV. The V end was cut by 2 bases, the J end by 6 bases, with 3 bases between. The CDR3 loop reads CASSLTDTQYF. The DNA of the CDR3 is TGTGCCAGCAGCTTAACGGATACGCAGTATTTT.

This clonotype was recorded many times. The gene calls are TRBV5-1 and TRBJ1-4; D uncertain. Per the germline V gene, CDR1 is SGHRS and CDR2 is YFSETQ. Trimming removed 0 bases from V and 7 bases from J, with 13 bases in between. The CDR3 totals 15 residues. The DNA for the CDR3 is TGCGCCAGCAGCTTGGGTGGTGGTGGCCGTGAAAAACTGTTTTTT. It encodes CASSLGGGGREKLFF.

This clonotype was detected ten times or more. The rearrangement links TRBV12-3 or TRBV12-4 to TRBJ2-5, with 12 bases fitting TRBD2. This CDR3 contains 17 residues. J gave up 0 bases and V 1 base, and 3 bases lay outside the gene matches. The CDR3 nucleotides are TGTGCCAGCAGTTTAGGCGGACTAGCGGGGAACCAAGAGACCCAGTACTTC. Encoded protein: CASSLGGLAGNQETQYF.

CDR3 bases: TGCAGCGTTCGGAGGGGGACACCCAGCACAGATACGCAGTATTTT. It yields the protein CSVRRGTPSTDTQYF. The chain has TRBV29-1 and TRBJ2-3; either TRBD1 or TRBD2 may fit D (6 bases each). V lost 5 bases and J 0 bases, leaving 15 bases between the germline ends. From germline, CDR1 is SQVTM and CDR2 ANQGSEA. The CDR3 runs to 15 residues.

This clonotype came up a few times. This rearrangement joins TRBV6-5 to TRBJ2-3, with 9 bases identical to TRBD2. CDR1 and CDR2 (germline): MNHEY, SVGAGI. After removal of 2 bases from V and 2 bases from J, the junction contained 5 bases not matched to a gene. The CDR3 contains 16 residues. The CDR3 reads CASSYTSGLSTDTQYF. Here the CDR3 DNA reads TGTGCCAGCAGTTACACTAGCGGGTTGTCCACAGATACGCAGTATTTT.

This clonotype has a count of ten or more. The V and J genes are TRBV28 and TRBJ2-1; 9 positions match TRBD2. CDR1 MDHEN and CDR2 SYDVKM come from the germline V gene. V gave up 1 base and J gave up 6 bases; unmatched junction bases: 4. This CDR3 is 15 amino acids long. The CDR3 bases are TGTGCCAGCAGTTTATCACTAGCGGGCCGCAATGAGCAGTTCTTC. The encoded protein is CASSLSLAGRNEQFF.

There are a few counts of this clonotype. V gene TRBV5-1 combines with J gene TRBJ1-6; TRBD1 is a possible D gene (5 bases). The V end was cut by 4 bases, the J end by 2 bases, with 13 bases between. The CDR3 is 16 amino acids. Germline CDR1 SGHRS, CDR2 YFSETQ. This CDR3 reads CASSPEGVPYNSPLHF. CDR3 in DNA: TGCGCCAGCAGCCCGGAAGGGGTACCCTATAATTCACCCCTCCACTTT. The full variable domain, completed using reference TRBV5-1 and TRBJ1-6, is KAGVTQTPRYLIKTRGQQVTLSCSPISGHRSVSWYQQTPGQGLQFLFEYFSETQRNKGNFPGRFSGRQFSNSRSEMNVSTLELGDSALYLCASSPEGVPYNSPLHFGNGTRLTVT.

The chain carries TRBV20-1 and TRBJ2-2; no definite D call. Trimming pared 2 bases from V and 6 bases from J, leaving 10 bases between. This CDR3 comprises 13 residues. The germline CDR1 and CDR2 sequences are DFQATT and SNEGSKA (reference sequence). CDR3 coding DNA: TGCAGTGCTAGAAAACCTAGTTCCGGGGAGCTGTTTTTT. It is translated as CSARKPSSGELFF.

This clonotype has only a few counts. The chain uses TRBV18 and TRBJ2-7; D ambiguous. Germline V gives CDR1 KGHSH, CDR2 LQKENI. V lost 0 bases, J lost 2 bases, and 8 bases lay in between. The CDR3 totals 14 residues. CDR3 amino acids: CASSPPSQTYEQYF. The CDR3 DNA follows: TGTGCCAGCTCACCACCTAGTCAGACCTACGAGCAGTACTTC.

This clonotype was picked up many times. V gene TRBV27 combines with J gene TRBJ2-7; 11 positions match TRBD2. J was trimmed by 4 bases and V by 2 bases; bases with no gene match: 4. From germline, CDR1 is MNHEY and CDR2 SMNVEV (reference sequence). The CDR3 totals 15 residues. The CDR3 reads CASSLNSGRDYEQYF. DNA of the CDR3: TGTGCCAGCAGTTTAAATAGCGGGAGGGATTACGAGCAGTACTTC.

This clonotype was observed at least ten times. V and J are TRBV5-1 and TRBJ2-3; 7 bases agree with TRBD1. Germline trimming cut 4 bases from V and 6 bases from J; bases unmatched to any gene: 11. CDR3 length: 15 residues. Germline values: CDR1 SGHRS, CDR2 YFSETQ. The DNA of the CDR3 is TGCGCCAGCAGCATACAGGGGTCCGGGGTTGATACGCAGTATTTT. Protein product: CASSIQGSGVDTQYF.

The V and J genes are TRBV27 and TRBJ2-1, with D uncertain. V lost 6 bases, J lost 7 bases, and 19 bases lay in between. Germline V CDR1 and CDR2: MNHEY, SMNVEV (reference sequence). This CDR3 contains 15 residues. The DNA for the CDR3 is TGTGCCAGCAGAATCGCCGGCTCTTATATGAATGAGCAGTTCTTC. It yields the protein CASRIAGSYMNEQFF.

This clonotype showed up many times. The genes are TRBV19 and TRBJ2-2; 7 bases agree with TRBD1. Germline trimming cut 4 bases from V and 2 bases from J; bases unmatched to any gene: 4. Per the germline V gene, CDR1 is LNHDA and CDR2 is SQIVND (reference sequence). The CDR3 totals 15 residues. The CDR3 DNA reads TGTGCCAGTAGTACCCGGGACAGAAACACCGGGGAGCTGTTTTTT. It is translated as CASSTRDRNTGELFF.

This clonotype showed up many times. The chain employs TRBV19 and TRBJ2-3; TRBD1 is a possible D gene (5 bases). CDR3 size: 14 residues. Germline lookup yields CDR1 LNHDA and CDR2 SQIVND (reference sequence). The V end lost 9 bases, the J end lost 0 bases, and 13 bases lay between the germline ends. DNA of the CDR3: TGTGCCAGCAGCCCAACAGGCAGCACAGATACGCAGTATTTT. Translation: CASSPTGSTDTQYF.